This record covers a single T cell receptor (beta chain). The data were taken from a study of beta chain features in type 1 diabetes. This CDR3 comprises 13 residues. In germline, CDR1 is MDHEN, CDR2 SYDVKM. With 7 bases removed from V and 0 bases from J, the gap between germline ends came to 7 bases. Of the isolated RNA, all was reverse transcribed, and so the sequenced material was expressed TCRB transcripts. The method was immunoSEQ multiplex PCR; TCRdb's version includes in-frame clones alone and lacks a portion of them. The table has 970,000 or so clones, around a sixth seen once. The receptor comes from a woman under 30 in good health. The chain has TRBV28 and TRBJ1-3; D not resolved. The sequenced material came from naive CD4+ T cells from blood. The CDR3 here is CASNEGSGNTIYF. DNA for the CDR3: TGTGCCAGCAACGAGGGCTCTGGAAACACCATATATTTT.